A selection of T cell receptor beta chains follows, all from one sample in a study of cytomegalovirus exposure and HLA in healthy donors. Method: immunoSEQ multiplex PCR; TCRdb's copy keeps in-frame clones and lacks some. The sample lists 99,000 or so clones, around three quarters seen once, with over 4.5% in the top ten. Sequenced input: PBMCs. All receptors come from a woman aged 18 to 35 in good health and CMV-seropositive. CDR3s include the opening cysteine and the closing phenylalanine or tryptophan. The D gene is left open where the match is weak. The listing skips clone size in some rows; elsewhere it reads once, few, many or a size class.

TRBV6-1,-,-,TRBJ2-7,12,TGTGCCAGCAGGCCACAGGATTACGAGCAGTACTTC,CASRPQDYEQYF
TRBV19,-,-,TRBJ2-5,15,TGTGCCAGTAGTATAGGGCGGAGCAGCCAAGAGACCCAGTACTTC,CASSIGRSSQETQYF
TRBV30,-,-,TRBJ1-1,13,TGTGCCTGGAGAGGGCAGGGGTACACTGAAGCTTTCTTT,CAWRGQGYTEAFF
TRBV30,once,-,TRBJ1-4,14,TGTGCCTTCCCCCTCAGGGCCCGAAGGGAAAAACTGTTTTTT,CAFPLRARREKLFF
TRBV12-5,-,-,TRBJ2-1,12,TGTGCTAGTGGTTTGGAACCGGGATCCAAGTTCTTC,CASGLEPGSKFF
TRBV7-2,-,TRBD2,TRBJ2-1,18,TGTGCCAGCAGCTCCCCGGTAGCGGGAGAGAGCTCCTACAATGAGCAGTTCTTC,CASSSPVAGESSYNEQFF
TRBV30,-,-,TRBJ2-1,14,TGTGCCTGGAGTGTACCCGACAGGTACAATGAGCAGTTCTTC,CAWSVPDRYNEQFF
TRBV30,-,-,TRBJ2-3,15,TGTGCCTGGATGGAGGGGTACGGGAGCTATGATACGCAGTATTTT,CAWMEGYGSYDTQYF
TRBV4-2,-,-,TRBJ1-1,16,TGTGCCAGCAGCCCAGAAGTGGGAGCTCTGAACACTGAAGCTTTCTTT,CASSPEVGALNTEAFF
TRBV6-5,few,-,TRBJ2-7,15,TGTGCCAGCAGTTACTCGAATAGGGGTTTCAACGAGCAGTACTTC,CASSYSNRGFNEQYF
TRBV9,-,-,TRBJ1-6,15,TGTGCCAGCAGCATGGGGGGACGGGATAATTCACCCCTCCACTTT,CASSMGGRDNSPLHF
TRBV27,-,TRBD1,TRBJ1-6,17,TGTGCCAGCAGTGTCTATCGACAGGGGGCGACGAATTCACCCCTCCACTTT,CASSVYRQGATNSPLHF
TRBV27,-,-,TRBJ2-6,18,TGTGCCAGCAGTTTTGGCGGTTCCCCCACCCCTGGGGCCAACGTCCTGACTTTC,CASSFGGSPTPGANVLTF
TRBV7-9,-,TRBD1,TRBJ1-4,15,TGTGCCAGCAGCCCGACAGGGGAAGGTCGGGAAAAACTGTTTTTT,CASSPTGEGREKLFF
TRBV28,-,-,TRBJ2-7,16,TGTGCCAGCAGTTTTAAGGGGGGGGGCAATCTTTACGAGCAGTACTTC,CASSFKGGGNLYEQYF
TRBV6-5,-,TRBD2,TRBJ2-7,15,TGTGCCAGCAGTTACTCCGGGACTAGCGGGAGTCAGCAGTACTTC,CASSYSGTSGSQQYF
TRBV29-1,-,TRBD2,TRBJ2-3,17,TGCAGCGTTCCCGGACTAGCGGGAGGTGGGGGCCCAGATACGCAGTATTTT,CSVPGLAGGGGPDTQYF
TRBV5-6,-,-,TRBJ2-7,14,TGTGCCAGCAGCGGGCAAACCCGGCCCCACGAGCAGTACTTC,CASSGQTRPHEQYF
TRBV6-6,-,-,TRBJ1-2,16,TGTGCCAGCAGCCCCTCGGGAGGGGAAGTGAACTATGGCTACACCTTC,CASSPSGGEVNYGYTF
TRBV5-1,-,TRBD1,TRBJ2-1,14,TGCGCCAGCAGCACCGGGGACAGGGGAGTCGAGCAGTTCTTC,CASSTGDRGVEQFF
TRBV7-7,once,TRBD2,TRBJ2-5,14,TGTGCTAGCAGCTTGGGGGGACTAGAAGAGACCCAGTACTTC,CASSLGGLEETQYF
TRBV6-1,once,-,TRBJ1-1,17,TGTGCCAGCAGTGAAGAAGGGTTGCGGGGGCGTTGGTCTGAAGCTTTCTTT,CASSEEGLRGRWSEAFF
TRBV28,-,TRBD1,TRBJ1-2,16,TGTGCCAGCAGTGGACCCGGGACAGGGGTTTGGTATGGCTACACCTTC,CASSGPGTGVWYGYTF
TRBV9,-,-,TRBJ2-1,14,TGTGCCAGCAGCTCGTCGGGGGGCTGGAATGAGCAGTTCTTC,CASSSSGGWNEQFF
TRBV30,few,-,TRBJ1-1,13,TGTGCCTGGAGTGGACAGCCGAACACTGAAGCTTTCTTT,CAWSGQPNTEAFF
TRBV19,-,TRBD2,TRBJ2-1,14,TGTGCCAGTAGTATAGCGGGGACTAACAATGAGCAGTTCTTC,CASSIAGTNNEQFF
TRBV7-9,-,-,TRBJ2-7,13,TGTGCCAGCAGTTCCCAGGCAGACTACGAGCAGTACTTC,CASSSQADYEQYF
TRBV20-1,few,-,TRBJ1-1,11,TGCAGTGCGAGACCTGTATTCCAGGCTTTCTTT,CSARPVFQAFF
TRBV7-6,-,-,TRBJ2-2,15,TGTGCCAGCAGCTCCCGGGGTGGCTACACCGGGGAGCTGTTTTTT,CASSSRGGYTGELFF
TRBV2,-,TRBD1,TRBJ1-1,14,TGTGCCACCCCGGGACAGGGGAAAAGGACTGAAGCTTTCTTT,CATPGQGKRTEAFF
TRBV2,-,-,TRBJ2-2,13,TGTGCCAGCAGTGACGGGTTCACCGGGGAGCTGTTTTTT,CASSDGFTGELFF
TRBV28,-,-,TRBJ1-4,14,TGTGCCAGCAGTTTAGTGGGGAGGGGTGAAAAACTGTTTTTT,CASSLVGRGEKLFF
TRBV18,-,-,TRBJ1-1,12,TGTGCCAGCTCACCTCAGGGAACTGAAGCTTTCTTT,CASSPQGTEAFF
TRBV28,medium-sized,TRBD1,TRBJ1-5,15,TGTGCCAGCAGTTTACCCCAGGGGGCCAATCAGCCCCAGCATTTT,CASSLPQGANQPQHF
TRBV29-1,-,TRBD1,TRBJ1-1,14,TGCAGCGGGAAGACAGGGGTAACGAACACTGAAGCTTTCTTT,CSGKTGVTNTEAFF
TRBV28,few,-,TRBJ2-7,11,TGTGCCAGCAGTTTAGTTAACGAGCAGTACTTC,CASSLVNEQYF
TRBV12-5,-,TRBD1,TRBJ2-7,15,TGTGCTAGTGGCCCCCGGGACAGGGGGGATGGCGAGCAGTACTTC,CASGPRDRGDGEQYF
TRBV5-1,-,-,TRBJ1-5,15,TGCGCCAGCAGCTTAGGGGGGGCGCCGAGTCAGCCCCAGCATTTT,CASSLGGAPSQPQHF
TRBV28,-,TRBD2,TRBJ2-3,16,TGTGCCAGCAGTCCAACTAGCGGGAAAAGCACAGATACGCAGTATTTT,CASSPTSGKSTDTQYF
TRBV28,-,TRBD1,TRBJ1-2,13,TGTGCCAGCTGGACAGGGGATAACTATGGCTACACCTTC,CASWTGDNYGYTF
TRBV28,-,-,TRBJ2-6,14,TGTGCCAGCAGTTTACAGGGTGGGGCCAACGTCCTGACTTTC,CASSLQGGANVLTF
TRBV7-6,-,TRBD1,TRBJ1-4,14,TGTGCCAGCAGCTTGGGGACAGGGCCTGAAAAACTGTTTTTT,CASSLGTGPEKLFF
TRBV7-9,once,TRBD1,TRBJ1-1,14,TGTGCCAGCAGCCCACAGGGGGGGAACACTGAAGCTTTCTTT,CASSPQGGNTEAFF
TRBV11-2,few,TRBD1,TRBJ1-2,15,TGTGCCAGCAGCTTAGTAGAGGGACAGGGCTATGGCTACACCTTC,CASSLVEGQGYGYTF
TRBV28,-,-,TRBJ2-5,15,TGTGCCGCCTACCCGGAGGGCGAGTACCAAGAGACCCAGTACTTC,CAAYPEGEYQETQYF
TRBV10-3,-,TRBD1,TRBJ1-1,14,TGTGCCACCTGGGACAGGGAATATGGCACTGAAGCTTTCTTT,CATWDREYGTEAFF
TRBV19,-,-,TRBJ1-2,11,TGTGCCAGTATTGCAGGGTATGGCTACACCTTC,CASIAGYGYTF
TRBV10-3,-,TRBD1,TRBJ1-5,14,TGTGCCATCAGCCGGGACAGGGACAATCAGCCCCAGCATTTT,CAISRDRDNQPQHF
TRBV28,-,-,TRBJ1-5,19,TGTGCCAGCACCGCTCCTCATAACGCGGGGGGGTATAGCAATCAGCCCCAGCATTTT,CASTAPHNAGGYSNQPQHF
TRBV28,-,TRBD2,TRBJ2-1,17,TGTGCCAGCAGTTTATCGCTAGCGGCGAGCTCCTACAATGAGCAGTTCTTC,CASSLSLAASSYNEQFF
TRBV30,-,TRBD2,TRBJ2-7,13,TGTGCCTGGAGTAGTAGCGGGAGCTACGAGCAGTACTTC,CAWSSSGSYEQYF
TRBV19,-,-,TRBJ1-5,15,TGTGCCAGTAGTATCGGACAGTATAGCAATCAGCCCCAGCATTTT,CASSIGQYSNQPQHF